This T cell receptor (beta chain) derives from a study of T cells after yellow fever vaccination. This clonotype occurred many times. Its antigen remains unidentified. TCRdb reanalysed the 5' RACE reads using MiXCR and keeps one entry per CDR3 protein. In the table there are approximately 74,000 distinct CDR3 sequences, approximately 5% of which are singletons. Study observations and caveats: Weaker overall, the secondary response nonetheless peaked faster (day 5 versus 15).

Losses at the gene ends were 3 bases for V and 4 bases for J; bases not matched to a gene: 6. Germline V CDR1 and CDR2: KGHDR, SFDVKD. The CDR3 consists of 15 residues. The chain is built from TRBV24-1 and TRBJ2-3, with TRBD1 matching 7 bases. The sequences come from CD4+ T cells sorted from PBMCs, collected less than 18 days after the first yellow fever vaccination. This TCR derives from a man younger than 35 who received the YFV17D yellow fever vaccine. The CDR3 loop is CATSDPTTGADTQYF. The CDR3 nucleotides are TGTGCCACCAGTGATCCCACTACAGGGGCAGATACGCAGTATTTT.